What follows describes a single T cell receptor beta chain. What this receptor recognizes is not known. Base qualities are not recorded, but no much larger clone differs from it by a single base. The record originates from a study of control samples from healthy donors and cancer patients (dated by TCRdb to 2019 to 2021). Libraries were prepared through the immunoSEQ multiplex PCR assay. Drawn from immuneACCESS, this table holds only the in-frame rearrangements with V and J called that TCRdb kept. Clones are partly lost; checked studies trace under half to an unresolved V gene and leave the rest unexplained. The sample records 80,000 or so clones, about 92% of which are singletons. Around 6% of the sample lies in the top ten. From its cysteine to its phenylalanine, the CDR3 spans 14 amino acids. The read is trimmed to its CDR3 DNA, 42 bases read in frame from base 1. The germline V gene yields SGHTA for CDR1 and FQGTGA for CDR2. V loses 1 base, J loses 6 bases, and the germline ends lie 10 bases apart.

This chain joins TRBV7-3 to TRBJ2-1; no D gene can be assigned with confidence. The receptor's source is an older woman in good health. Material: blood. This receptor carries the CDR3 CASSLMVDANEQFF. In nucleotides, the sequence is TGTGCCAGCAGCTTAATGGTTGACGCCAATGAGCAGTTCTTC.